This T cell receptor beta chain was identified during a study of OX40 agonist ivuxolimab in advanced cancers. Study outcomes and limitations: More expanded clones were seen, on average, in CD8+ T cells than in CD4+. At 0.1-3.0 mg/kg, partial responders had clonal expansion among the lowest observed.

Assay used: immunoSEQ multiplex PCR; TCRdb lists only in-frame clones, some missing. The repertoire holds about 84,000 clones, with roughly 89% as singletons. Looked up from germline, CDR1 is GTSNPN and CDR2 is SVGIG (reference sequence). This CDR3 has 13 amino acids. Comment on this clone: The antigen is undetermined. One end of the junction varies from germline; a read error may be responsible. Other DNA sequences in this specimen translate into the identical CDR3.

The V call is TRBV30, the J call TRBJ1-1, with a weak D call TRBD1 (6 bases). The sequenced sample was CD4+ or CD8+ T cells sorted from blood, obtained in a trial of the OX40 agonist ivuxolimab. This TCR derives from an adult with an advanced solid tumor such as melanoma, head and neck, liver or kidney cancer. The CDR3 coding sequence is TGTGCCTTGAGTAGGGGGGGTTACACTGAAGCCTTCTTT. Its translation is CALSRGGYTEAFF.